The 24 T cell receptor beta chains given below trace back to one sample, sequenced in a study of shared clonotypes between healthy human individuals. The method was immunoSEQ multiplex PCR; TCRdb's version includes in-frame clones alone and lacks a portion of them. The sample yields millions of clones, about 95% seen once. Sequencing used naive CD4+ T cells sorted from blood. Stated subset: CD45RA+ positively selected. The receptors come from a man aged 18 to 29 in good health.

This chain connects TRBV19 to TRBJ1-2, with D perhaps matching TRBD1 (5 bases). This CDR3 spans 10 amino acids. Trimming took 9 bases from V and 14 from J, leaving 16 bases between them. Germline V gene lookup returns CDR1 LNHDA and CDR2 SQIVND (reference sequence). The CDR3: CASFGGAKTF. The CDR3 nucleotides read TGTGCCAGCTTTGGAGGGGCGAAGACCTTC.

The CDR3 DNA reads as TGTGCCAGCAGCTTAAGCGGGAGAAAAGAGACCCAGTACTTC. Translated: CASSLSGRKETQYF. The chain carries TRBV21-1 and TRBJ2-5; the D call of TRBD2 is as the table states it, not checked on the DNA. TRBV21-1 is a documented pseudogene. This CDR3 comprises 14 residues.

The rearrangement links TRBV18 to TRBJ2-5; D gene ambiguous. Trimming shortened V by 2 bases and J by 0 bases, and 10 bases separated the two germline ends. Germline V gives CDR1 KGHSH, CDR2 LQKENI. This CDR3 has 15 residues. This CDR3 is CASSPTKVYQETQYF. DNA of the CDR3: TGTGCCAGCTCACCAACTAAGGTTTACCAAGAGACCCAGTACTTC.

The chain uses TRBV27 and TRBJ2-1, with D possibly being TRBD2 (6 bases). CDR1 MNHEY and CDR2 SMNVEV come from the germline V gene (reference sequence). The V gene lost 6 bases and the J gene lost 5 bases, with 20 bases spanning the gap. The CDR3 runs 16 residues. The CDR3 DNA follows: TGTGCCAGCAGCTCCCCGGGGAGGTTGGTCAACAATGAGCAGTTCTTC. It codes for CASSSPGRLVNNEQFF.

V and J are TRBV5-4 and TRBJ1-1; D is ambiguous. Germline V lookup: CDR1 SGHNT, CDR2 YYREEE (reference sequence). The CDR3 runs 13 residues. The germline V and J ends were trimmed by 5 bases and 7 bases, with 15 bases remaining between them. CDR3 bases: TGTGCCAGCAGTTTTAGGTCCGGGCTTGAAGCTTTCTTT. Translated, it gives CASSFRSGLEAFF.

This chain joins TRBV6-1 and TRBJ2-3; weak D call: TRBD1 (5 bases). CDR1 and CDR2 (germline): MNHNS, SASEGT. CDR3 length equals 15 residues. Trimming cost V 2 bases and J 4 bases, with 13 bases left between them. DNA of the CDR3: TGTGCCAGCAGTGAATATCCAGGGAACTCAGATACGCAGTATTTT. It specifies CASSEYPGNSDTQYF.

The rearrangement uses TRBV28 and TRBJ2-1; the match to TRBD2 covers 7 bases. Germline CDR1 and CDR2: MDHEN and SYDVKM. Germline trimming cut 7 bases from V and 2 bases from J; bases unmatched to any gene: 11. The CDR3 consists of 16 residues. In DNA form, the CDR3 reads TGTGCCAGCAACCTCCGAGGCGGGGGAACCTACAATGAGCAGTTCTTC. It encodes CASNLRGGGTYNEQFF.

The V gene is TRBV6-1, the J gene TRBJ1-5, with TRBD1 matching 9 bases. Germline V CDR1 and CDR2: MNHNS, SASEGT. The CDR3 spans 16 residues. The ends lost 4 bases at V and 6 bases at J; junction bases unmatched: 10. The CDR3 region has the DNA TGTGCCAGCAGTGCTGACAGGGGGGTAGTAGGTCAGCCCCAGCATTTT. It translates to CASSADRGVVGQPQHF.

With respect to this clone: The identical CDR3 is also encoded by other nucleotide sequences in the sample. The chain links TRBV18 to TRBJ2-5, with no clear D. Deletions cut 1 base from V and 2 bases from J, with 11 bases between. The CDR3 runs to 15 residues. CDR1 and CDR2 from the germline V gene are KGHSH and LQKENI. The CDR3 reads CASSPLAGSQETQYF. The CDR3 nucleotides read TGTGCCAGCTCACCACTGGCAGGATCACAAGAGACCCAGTACTTC.

The V call is TRBV7-2, the J call TRBJ1-2, with D possibly matching TRBD1 (6 bases). Germline V gives CDR1 SGHTA, CDR2 FQGNSA. Trimming removed 4 bases at V and 2 bases at J, with 11 bases between. This CDR3 is built from 14 residues. The CDR3 bases are TGTGCCAGCAGCTCCCGACAGGCAAACTATGGCTACACCTTC. As protein: CASSSRQANYGYTF.

This clone was observed a single time. V is TRBV2 and J is TRBJ2-7, with 7 bases aligning to TRBD1. The CDR3 covers 15 residues. The V gene end was trimmed by 1 base and the J gene end by 2 bases; junction bases not matched to a gene: 5. Germline V lookup: CDR1 SNHLY, CDR2 FYNNEI. The CDR3 nucleotides are TGTGCCAGCAGTGAAGGCCGAGGACAGGCCTACGAGCAGTACTTC. Translation: CASSEGRGQAYEQYF.

Comment on this clone: Sequence at one end of the junction differs from germline and may be a read error. The chain links TRBV6-5 to TRBJ2-7; 7 bases align to TRBD1. The CDR3 has 13 residues. The germline gives CDR1 MNHEY, CDR2 SVGAGI. CDR3: CASKGGQNYKQYF. The CDR3 nucleotides are TGTGCCAGCAAAGGGGGCCAGAACTACAAGCAGTACTTC.

J is TRBJ1-1 and V is TRBV11-3, with D uncertain. Germline V CDR1 and CDR2: SGHNT, YENEEA. There are 17 residues in the CDR3. Deletions cut 1 base from V and 1 base from J, with 16 bases between. CDR3 loop: CASSLVVLRRWNTEAFF. Written as DNA, the CDR3 is TGTGCCAGCAGCTTAGTGGTCCTTCGTCGGTGGAACACTGAAGCTTTCTTT. Full variable domain (remainder filled in from reference TRBV11-3 and TRBJ1-1): EAGVVQSPRYKIIEKKQPVAFWCNPISGHNTLYWYLQNLGQGPELLIRYENEEAVDDSQLPKDRFSAERLKGVDSTLKIQPAELGDSAVYLCASSLVVLRRWNTEAFFGQGTRLTVV.

The rearrangement links TRBV18 to TRBJ2-1; D remains unclear. This CDR3 comprises 15 residues. The germline V gene has CDR1 KGHSH and CDR2 LQKENI. The germline V and J ends were trimmed by 3 bases and 3 bases, with 12 bases remaining between them. The CDR3 coding sequence is TGTGCCAGCTCACCCGGTCCTCACAGCTACAATGAGCAGTTCTTC. Its protein product is CASSPGPHSYNEQFF.

This chain connects TRBV5-1 to TRBJ2-1; 9 bases fit TRBD2. This CDR3 spans 15 amino acids. Germline CDR1 SGHRS, CDR2 YFSETQ. Losses at the gene ends were 0 bases for V and 7 bases for J; bases not matched to a gene: 5. The CDR3 is CASSLDGLAQNEQFF. In nucleotides, the CDR3 is TGCGCCAGCAGCTTGGATGGACTAGCGCAGAATGAGCAGTTCTTC. The whole variable domain, filled in from reference TRBV5-1 and TRBJ2-1, reads KAGVTQTPRYLIKTRGQQVTLSCSPISGHRSVSWYQQTPGQGLQFLFEYFSETQRNKGNFPGRFSGRQFSNSRSEMNVSTLELGDSALYLCASSLDGLAQNEQFFGPGTRLTVL.

V gene TRBV10-1 combines with J gene TRBJ2-5; D is possibly TRBD1 or TRBD2 (5 bases each). Trimming removed 2 bases from V and 1 base from J, with 11 bases in between. Germline V gives CDR1 WNHNN, CDR2 SYGVQD (reference sequence). This CDR3 comprises 15 residues. This chain's CDR3 is CASSEGGRGQETQYF. The DNA for the CDR3 is TGCGCCAGCAGTGAGGGAGGAAGGGGCCAAGAGACCCAGTACTTC.

Turning to this clone: The sample carries other DNA sequences with the same CDR3. The gene calls are TRBV5-6 and TRBJ1-5; 10 bases match TRBD1. This CDR3 is 15 amino acids long. V trimming: 3 bases; J trimming: 4 bases; junction bases outside the gene matches: 4. CDR1 SGHDT and CDR2 YYEEEE come from the germline V gene. The CDR3 DNA follows: TGTGCCAGCAGCTGGGGACAGGGGAGGAATCAGCCCCAGCATTTT. Translation: CASSWGQGRNQPQHF.

V gene TRBV7-9 combines with J gene TRBJ2-6; TRBD1 agrees at 8 bases. J lost 4 bases, V lost 5 bases, and 13 bases had no gene match. The CDR3 extends over 18 amino acids. Germline CDR1 reads SEHNR; CDR2 reads FQNEAQ (reference sequence). This CDR3 reads CASSPRDRSYLGANVLTF. CDR3 in DNA: TGTGCCAGCAGCCCGAGGGACAGGAGCTATCTGGGGGCCAACGTCCTGACTTTC.

Note on this clone: The same CDR3 also results from other DNA sequences found in this sample. This sequence joins TRBV9 and TRBJ1-5, with D possibly being TRBD1 (6 bases). CDR3 length: 15 amino acids. Germline V CDR1 and CDR2: SGDLS, YYNGEE. Trimming left V 0 bases short and J 1 base short, with 8 bases between. The CDR3 nucleotides are TGTGCCAGCAGCGTAGAGGGGGTAAGCAATCAGCCCCAGCATTTT. This codes for CASSVEGVSNQPQHF.

The chain joins TRBV7-9 to TRBJ2-7; perhaps TRBD2 as D (5 bases). The CDR3 is 14 residues long. CDR1 SEHNR and CDR2 FQNEAQ come from the germline V gene (reference sequence). Trimming pared 5 bases from V and 6 bases from J, leaving 17 bases between. CDR3 residues: CASSHAVGSSEQYF. The CDR3 nucleotides are TGTGCCAGCAGCCACGCCGTAGGGAGCAGCGAGCAGTACTTC.

The chain couples TRBV5-1 to TRBJ2-3; 10 positions agree with TRBD2. The germline V gene has CDR1 SGHRS and CDR2 YFSETQ. Germline trimming cut 2 bases from V and 3 bases from J; bases unmatched to any gene: 6. CDR3 length: 16 residues. DNA for the CDR3: TGCGCCAGCAGCTTACAAGCGGGGGGGCCAACAGATACGCAGTATTTT. This codes for CASSLQAGGPTDTQYF. Filled out from reference TRBV5-1 and TRBJ2-3, the complete variable domain reads KAGVTQTPRYLIKTRGQQVTLSCSPISGHRSVSWYQQTPGQGLQFLFEYFSETQRNKGNFPGRFSGRQFSNSRSEMNVSTLELGDSALYLCASSLQAGGPTDTQYFGPGTRLTVL.

This sequence joins TRBV14 and TRBJ2-5; tentative D call: TRBD1 (6 bases). Germline loops: CDR1 SGHDN, CDR2 FVKESK. Trimming left V 4 bases short and J 5 bases short, with 14 bases between. The CDR3 runs to 14 residues. This chain's CDR3 is CASSRGGVGETQYF. CDR3 coding DNA: TGTGCCAGCAGCCGAGGGGGAGTCGGGGAGACCCAGTACTTC.

The table lists this clone with a count of one. The chain couples TRBV5-1 to TRBJ2-7; maybe TRBD2 (5 bases). CDR1 and CDR2 from the germline V gene are SGHRS and YFSETQ. The CDR3 extends over 14 amino acids. Trimming took 0 bases from V and 2 from J, leaving 9 bases between them. CDR3 sequence (DNA): TGCGCCAGCAGCTTGGAATCGAGGGCCTACGAGCAGTACTTC. This gives the protein CASSLESRAYEQYF.

The genes are TRBV15 and TRBJ1-1; no firm D call. CDR1 LNHNV and CDR2 YYDKDF come from the germline V gene (reference sequence). This CDR3 has 14 amino acids. The germline V and J ends were trimmed by 0 bases and 1 base, with 6 bases remaining between them. The chain's CDR3 is CATSRDISNTEAFF. Here the CDR3 DNA reads TGTGCCACCAGCAGAGATATTTCGAACACTGAAGCTTTCTTT.